This TCR beta chain was recorded in a study of shared clonotypes between healthy human individuals. Deep-level settings were used for running the assay. Data came from immunoSEQ multiplex PCR; TCRdb stores just in-frame clones and leaves some out. The repertoire holds roughly 2.1 million clones, with 93% as singletons. It was CD45RO-negative cells, positively selected for CCR7, that made up naive CD8 cells, with terminally differentiated effector memory CD45RA+ cells excluded. All of the donors resided in Nashville, Tennessee, and each was a Caucasian adult. V dropped 7 bases and J dropped 6 bases, with 16 bases sitting between them. Per germline, CDR1 SGHDN and CDR2 FVKESK. The CDR3 has 13 amino acids.

Input material: naive CD8+ T cells from PBMCs. The chain uses TRBV14 and TRBJ2-7; D is perhaps TRBD1 or TRBD2 (5 bases each). The TCR comes from a man younger than 30 in good health. Some clones in this sample may be carry-over from other donors' samples. CDR3: CASTLSPGSEQYF. The CDR3 region has the DNA TGTGCCAGCACCCTTTCTCCAGGGAGCGAGCAGTACTTC.